This TCR beta chain was documented in a study of OX40 agonist ivuxolimab in advanced cancers. Background for the entire study: Ivuxolimab was a fully human IgG2 agonistic monoclonal antibody targeting the costimulatory receptor OX40 (CD134). Intravenous ivuxolimab was administered to patients every 2 weeks at six dose levels: 0.01, 0.1, 0.3, 1.5, 3 and 10 mg/kg. Patients were allowed to have had prior anti-PD-1, anti-PD-L1 or anti-CTLA-4 therapy, and around 40% of the dose-escalation patients had previously received checkpoint inhibitors. A male proportion of almost 85% and a mean age of approximately 61 years, ranging from roughly 20 to 80, were recorded for the dose-escalation cohort. Of the approximately 53 patients in dose escalation, about 19 had hepatocellular carcinoma, some 15 had melanoma, 9 had renal cell carcinoma and 9 had head and neck cancer. Partial responses were achieved by three dose-escalation patients, of whom one had hepatocellular carcinoma and two had cutaneous melanoma. Peripheral TCRbeta sequencing aimed to test whether ivuxolimab altered TCR sequence diversity and caused clonal T-cell expansion. The paper covers the monotherapy dose-escalation part of the phase I ivuxolimab trial, which included N ≈ 50 patients.

Of note for this clone: No antigen is known for it. No per-base quality is available; no much larger clone lies one base away.

Genomic DNA was isolated from the sorted cells so that the TCRbeta CDR3 region could be sequenced. TCRbeta CDR3 regions were sequenced using the immunoSEQ Assay. TCRdb obtained this table from immuneACCESS and retained in-frame rearrangements with V and J assigned. These tables miss some clones; where compared with another copy, unresolved V genes account for less than half of the shortfall, and the remainder is unexplained. Counted in this sample were around 92,000 clones; approximately 80% of them appeared once. In total, the top ten clones hold around 2.9% of the sample. Overall results and qualifications from the work: Antigen specificity was not determined for the clonally expanded peripheral T cells. Low levels of normalized T-cell clonal expansion were also seen in some nonresponding patients. At doses of 0.1 to 3.0 mg/kg, clonal expansion of both CD4+ and CD8+ T cells in blood was seen between baseline and week 6. On average, CD8+ T cells showed more expanded clones than CD4+ T cells after ivuxolimab. In the 0.1-3.0 mg/kg groups, partial responders had among the lowest normalized peripheral clonal expansion, particularly in CD8+ T cells.

From its cysteine to its phenylalanine, the CDR3 spans 15 amino acids. Only CDR3 DNA is held: 45 bases, read in frame from base 1. The germline V and J ends show losses of 7 bases and 4 bases respectively, and no gene match explains 9 bases of the junction. CDR1 is given as MDHEN and CDR2 as SYDVKM, both from the germline V gene. Patients with autoimmune disease history or receiving systemic immunosuppression were excluded from the trial. Peripheral blood for TCR sequencing was collected from all dose cohorts at baseline, on cycle 4 day 1, and on cycle 7 day 1. Samples came from an open-label, multicenter, first-in-human phase I dose-escalation trial of ivuxolimab. Adults with locally advanced or metastatic head and neck squamous cell, hepatocellular, melanoma or renal cell carcinoma were enrolled in the trial. CD4+ and CD8+ T cells were sorted separately from peripheral blood before TCR sequencing.

Rearrangement joined TRBV28 to TRBJ2-7; TRBD1 matches 11 bases in the middle. This clonotype was obtained from an adult with an advanced solid tumor such as melanoma, head and neck, liver or kidney cancer. Sequences were derived from CD4+ or CD8+ T cells sorted from blood, sampled in a trial of the OX40 agonist ivuxolimab. CDR3 region: CASTLGGTGGYEQYF. Read as DNA, the sequence is TGTGCCAGCACTCTGGGGGGGACAGGGGGGTACGAGCAGTACTTC.